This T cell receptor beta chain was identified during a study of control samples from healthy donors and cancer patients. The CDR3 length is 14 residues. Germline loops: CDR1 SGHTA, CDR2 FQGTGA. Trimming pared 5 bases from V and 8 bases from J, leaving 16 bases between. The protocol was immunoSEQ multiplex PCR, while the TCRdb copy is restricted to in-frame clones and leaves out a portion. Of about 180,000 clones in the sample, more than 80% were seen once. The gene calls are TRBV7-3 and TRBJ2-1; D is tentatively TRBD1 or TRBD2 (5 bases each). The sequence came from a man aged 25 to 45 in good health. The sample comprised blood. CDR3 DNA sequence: TGTGCCAGCAGCGCGCGAGGGGACGCTGATGAGCAGTTCTTC. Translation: CASSARGDADEQFF. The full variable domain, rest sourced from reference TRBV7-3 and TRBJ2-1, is GAGVSQTPSNKVTEKGKYVELRCDPISGHTALYWYRQSLGQGPEFLIYFQGTGAADDSGLPNDRFFAVRPEGSVSTLKIQRTERGDSAVYLCASSARGDADEQFFGPGTRLTVL.